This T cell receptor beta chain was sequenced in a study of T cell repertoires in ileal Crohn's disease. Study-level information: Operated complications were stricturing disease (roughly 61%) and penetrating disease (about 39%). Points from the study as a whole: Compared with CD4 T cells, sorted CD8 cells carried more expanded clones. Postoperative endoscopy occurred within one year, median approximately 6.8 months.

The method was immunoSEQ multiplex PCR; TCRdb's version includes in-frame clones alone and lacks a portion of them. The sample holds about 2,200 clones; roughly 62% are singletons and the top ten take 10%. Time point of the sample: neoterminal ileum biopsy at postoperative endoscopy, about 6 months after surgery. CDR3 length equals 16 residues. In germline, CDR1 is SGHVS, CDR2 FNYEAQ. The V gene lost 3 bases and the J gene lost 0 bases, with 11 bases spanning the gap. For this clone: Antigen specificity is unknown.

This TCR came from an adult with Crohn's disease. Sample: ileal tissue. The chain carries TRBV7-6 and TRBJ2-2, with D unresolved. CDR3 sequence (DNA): TGTGCCAGCAGCTTGCGGAACCACCCGAACACCGGGGAGCTGTTTTTT. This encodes CASSLRNHPNTGELFF.